The 25 T cell receptor beta chains reported below all come from one sample, sequenced in a study of blood T cell repertoires in COVID-19. Sequencing used immunoSEQ multiplex PCR; TCRdb keeps in-frame clones, though not all of them. The data contain tens of thousands of clones, roughly 78% of them singletons. Sequencing was done on a sample of peripheral blood. The receptors originated from a woman in her 70s with acute or convalescent COVID-19.

The chain couples TRBV19 to TRBJ2-5; tentatively, D is TRBD2 (5 bases). The V and J ends lost 3 bases and 3 bases respectively, with 5 bases between them. Germline assignment: CDR1 LNHDA and CDR2 SQIVND (reference sequence). The CDR3 sequence is 12 residues long. The DNA of the CDR3 is TGTGCCAGTAGTATCGGGGAAGAGACCCAGTACTTC. Its translation is CASSIGEETQYF.

The CDR3 loop is CASSPLAGRGRNNEQFF. The CDR3 region has the DNA TGTGCCAGTTCCCCACTAGCGGGGAGGGGTCGGAACAATGAGCAGTTCTTC. This sequence joins TRBV19 and TRBJ2-1; the match to TRBD2 covers 10 bases. V dropped 8 bases and J dropped 5; count of bases not matched to a gene: 15. Germline-derived CDR1 and CDR2 are LNHDA and SQIVND (reference sequence). This CDR3 is built from 17 residues.

The genes are TRBV4-3 and TRBJ2-1; tentatively, D is TRBD2 (6 bases). V lost 4 bases, J lost 5 bases, and 9 bases lay in between. This CDR3 has 13 residues. Germline-derived CDR1 and CDR2 are LGHNA and YSLEER. For the CDR3, the DNA is TGCGCCAGCAGCCCACGGGGGAACAATGAGCAGTTCTTC. It encodes CASSPRGNNEQFF.

This chain connects TRBV9 to TRBJ1-1, with 9 bases lining up with TRBD1. The germline gives CDR1 SGDLS, CDR2 YYNGEE. The CDR3 runs 13 residues. Trimming at V came to 4 bases and at J to 6 bases, leaving 4 bases not matched to a gene. CDR3 region: CASSRTGAAEAFF. The DNA of the CDR3 is TGTGCCAGCAGCAGGACAGGGGCTGCTGAAGCTTTCTTT.

For the CDR3, the DNA is TGTGCCAGCAGTGACTCGGGGGTTACCTCCTACGAGCAGTACTTC. Amino acid sequence: CASSDSGVTSYEQYF. V and J are TRBV2 and TRBJ2-7, with D possibly matching TRBD2 (6 bases). The CDR3 covers 15 residues. Between the trimmed V and J ends, which lost 3 bases and 0 bases, there was a span of 12 bases. Germline lookup yields CDR1 SNHLY and CDR2 FYNNEI.

The chain is built from TRBV11-1 and TRBJ2-3; 7 nucleotides align to TRBD2. The J segment lost 0 bases and the V segment lost 3 bases, leaving 3 bases of the junction unmatched. The CDR3 length is 15 residues. Germline CDR1 is SGHAT and CDR2 is FQDESV (reference sequence). CDR3 DNA sequence: TGTGCCAGCAGCTTCGGGGGGACTAGCACAGATACGCAGTATTTT. Its protein product is CASSFGGTSTDTQYF.

The V call is TRBV11-3, the J call TRBJ1-3; no clear D. This CDR3 region has 12 residues. Trimming took off 6 bases at V and 0 bases at J, with 3 bases between the two ends. Germline CDR1 reads SGHNT; CDR2 reads YENEEA. CDR3 region: CASSISGNTIYF. CDR3 DNA sequence: TGTGCCAGCAGTATCTCTGGAAACACCATATATTTT.

This chain connects TRBV27 to TRBJ1-3; D is ambiguous. Germline V gene sequence: CDR1 MNHEY, CDR2 SMNVEV (reference sequence). V lost 4 bases and J 2 bases, leaving 6 bases between the germline ends. CDR3 length: 13 amino acids. The CDR3, as DNA: TGTGCCAGCAGTTCAGTGGCTGGAAACACCATATATTTT. Translating gives CASSSVAGNTIYF.

The chain recombines TRBV6-2 or TRBV6-3 with TRBJ1-1, with D uncertain. Germline CDR1 is MNHEY and CDR2 is SVGEGT. V dropped 5 bases and J dropped 3 bases, with 13 bases sitting between them. The CDR3 loop spans 14 amino acids. CDR3 loop: CASSQRGWDTEAFF. For the CDR3, the DNA is TGTGCCAGCAGTCAGCGTGGGTGGGACACTGAAGCTTTCTTT.

The chain carries TRBV11-3 and TRBJ1-1, with D perhaps TRBD1 (6 bases). The length of the CDR3 is 14 residues. Germline values: CDR1 SGHNT, CDR2 YENEEA. The V end was cut by 2 bases, the J end by 4 bases, with 11 bases between. The CDR3 loop is CASSLSGGITEAFF. The CDR3 nucleotides are TGTGCCAGCAGCTTAAGCGGGGGCATCACTGAAGCTTTCTTT.

The rearrangement joins TRBV28 to TRBJ1-2; 7 bases agree with TRBD1. This CDR3 region has 14 residues. Losses at the gene ends were 7 bases for V and 5 bases for J; bases not matched to a gene: 10. Germline V gives CDR1 MDHEN, CDR2 SYDVKM. The CDR3 bases are TGTGCCAGCATACCAGGGGGGCGCGTGTATGGCTACACCTTC. It is translated as CASIPGGRVYGYTF.

This chain links TRBV7-3 with TRBJ2-1, with 10 bases fitting TRBD2. This CDR3 has 15 amino acids. V trimming: 5 bases; J trimming: 6 bases; junction bases outside the gene matches: 7. Germline V gives CDR1 SGHTA, CDR2 FQGTGA. CDR3 loop: CASSHSGGPSNEQFF. The DNA of the CDR3 is TGTGCCAGCAGCCATAGCGGGGGGCCATCCAATGAGCAGTTCTTC.

The V gene is TRBV4-2, the J gene TRBJ2-4; 10 bases are shared with TRBD2. The V gene's germline CDR1 is LGHNA and CDR2 YNFKEQ. J lost 2 bases, V lost 1 base, and 5 bases had no gene match. CDR3 length equals 17 residues. CDR3 amino acids: CASSQAPAGGPKNIQYF. The DNA for the CDR3 is TGTGCCAGCAGCCAAGCGCCAGCGGGGGGGCCCAAAAACATTCAGTACTTC.

The chain has TRBV13 and TRBJ2-7; TRBD2 matches 9 bases. Germline V lookup: CDR1 PRHDT, CDR2 FYEKMQ (reference sequence). This CDR3 is 14 amino acids long. V shed 3 bases, J shed 5 bases, and the junction held 5 bases outside the gene matches. As DNA, the CDR3 is TGTGCCAGCAGCTTGGCGGGGGGGCCGAACGAGCAGTACTTC. Translating gives CASSLAGGPNEQYF.

The rearrangement uses TRBV19 and TRBJ1-5; unclear D gene. Deletions cut 6 bases from V and 4 bases from J, with 19 bases between. The CDR3 totals 16 residues. The germline CDR1 and CDR2 sequences are LNHDA and SQIVND (reference sequence). CDR3 sequence reads: CASSLGRRGGNQPQHF. CDR3 DNA: TGTGCCAGTAGCCTCGGACGGCGGGGAGGGAATCAGCCCCAGCATTTT.

The chain links TRBV6-5 to TRBJ1-3; D ambiguous. Germline lookup yields CDR1 MNHEY and CDR2 SVGAGI. The CDR3 extends over 16 amino acids. The ends were cut back, 2 bases at V and 1 base at J, with 12 bases in the middle. The CDR3 DNA reads as TGTGCCAGCAGTTACGGCGGAATCCGGTCTGGAAACACCATATATTTT. This translates into CASSYGGIRSGNTIYF.

The chain couples TRBV15 to TRBJ2-2; D may be TRBD1 (6 bases). Trimming took off 3 bases at V and 5 bases at J, with 16 bases between the two ends. CDR3 length: 16 amino acids. CDR1 and CDR2 from the germline V gene are LNHNV and YYDKDF (reference sequence). CDR3: CATSRHGGAGTGELFF. CDR3 sequence (DNA): TGTGCCACCAGCAGGCATGGGGGCGCTGGGACCGGGGAGCTGTTTTTT.

The V call is TRBV5-1, the J call TRBJ1-2; D gene uncertain. V was pared by 0 bases and J by 1 base, with 10 bases between. The CDR3 is 15 residues long. Germline-derived CDR1 and CDR2 are SGHRS and YFSETQ. The CDR3: CASSLGLTGNYGYTF. CDR3 in DNA: TGCGCCAGCAGCTTGGGTCTTACCGGTAACTATGGCTACACCTTC.

The chain combines TRBV6-6 with TRBJ1-5; 8 bases align to TRBD1. CDR3 length equals 14 residues. Germline CDR1 MNHNY, CDR2 SVGAGI (reference sequence). After removal of 6 bases from V and 6 bases from J, the junction contained 7 bases not matched to a gene. The CDR3 here is CASRPQGAGQPQHF. The CDR3 DNA is TGTGCCAGCAGACCCCAGGGGGCAGGTCAGCCCCAGCATTTT.

In its sample, this clone was seen many times. V usage is TRBV18 and J usage is TRBJ2-2, with 10 nucleotides matching TRBD2. The V gene's germline CDR1 is KGHSH and CDR2 LQKENI. CDR3 length: 16 amino acids. V dropped 0 bases and J dropped 3; count of bases not matched to a gene: 1. This chain's CDR3 is CASSPPGLADTGELFF. CDR3 sequence (DNA): TGTGCCAGCTCACCACCAGGACTAGCGGACACCGGGGAGCTGTTTTTT.

The chain recombines TRBV7-9 with TRBJ2-5, with 15 positions matching TRBD2. The germline V gene has CDR1 SEHNR and CDR2 FQNEAQ (reference sequence). After removal of 1 base from V and 5 bases from J, the junction contained 5 bases not matched to a gene. The CDR3 length is 17 residues. The DNA of the CDR3 is TGTGCCAGCAGCTTAGGGACTAGCGGGGGGGCCCCGGAGACCCAGTACTTC. This codes for CASSLGTSGGAPETQYF.

This clone was seen only once. The V gene is TRBV3-1 (or the pseudogene TRBV3-2), the J gene TRBJ2-2, with D possibly matching TRBD2 (5 bases). V lost 3 bases and J 7 bases, leaving 12 bases between the germline ends. Germline V gives CDR1 LGHDT, CDR2 YNNKEL (reference sequence). This CDR3 comprises 14 residues. The CDR3 DNA follows: TGTGCCAGCAGCCAGAGGGCGACGGGCGGGGAGCTGTTTTTT. This encodes CASSQRATGGELFF.

The gene calls are TRBV7-2 and TRBJ2-1, with D uncertain. Trimming removed 1 base from V and 5 bases from J, with 6 bases in between. Germline V gene data show CDR1 as SGHTA and CDR2 as FQGNSA. The CDR3 is 13 amino acids. CDR3 loop: CASSLVRNNEQFF. The CDR3 bases are TGTGCCAGCAGCTTAGTCCGTAACAATGAGCAGTTCTTC.

The J gene is TRBJ2-1, the V gene TRBV9; no definite D call. From germline, CDR1 is SGDLS and CDR2 YYNGEE. The CDR3 extends over 12 amino acids. The germline V and J ends were trimmed by 0 bases and 7 bases, with 5 bases remaining between them. CDR3: CASSVGENEQFF. The CDR3 coding sequence is TGTGCCAGCAGCGTAGGCGAAAATGAGCAGTTCTTC. Filled out from reference TRBV9 and TRBJ2-1, the complete variable domain reads DSGVTQTPKHLITATGQRVTLRCSPRSGDLSVYWYQQSLDQGLQFLIQYYNGEERAKGNILERFSAQQFPDLHSELNLSSLELGDSALYFCASSVGENEQFFGPGTRLTVL.

The chain employs TRBV3-1 (or the pseudogene TRBV3-2) and TRBJ1-2; TRBD1 agrees at 7 bases. The V gene end was trimmed by 2 bases and the J gene end by 8 bases; junction bases not matched to a gene: 5. This CDR3 comprises 13 residues. Germline assignment: CDR1 LGHDT and CDR2 YNNKEL (reference sequence). The CDR3 region is CASSQKGASGYTF. The CDR3 region has the DNA TGTGCCAGCAGCCAAAAGGGGGCTTCGGGCTACACCTTC.